This TCR beta chain emerged from a study of shared clonotypes between healthy human individuals. Study-level results: The sole specimen, blood, was sampled, and tissue repertoires likely differ. Deeper or shallower sequencing was expected to change how clonotypes are shared among donors.

On this clone: What it binds is unknown.

It was on ten immunoSEQ deep assay plates that unsorted PBMC DNA was sequenced. Profiled with immunoSEQ multiplex PCR; TCRdb holds only in-frame clones, not every one. The sample records 490,000 or so clones, roughly 85% being singletons. Trimming stripped 0 bases from V and 8 bases from J, with 11 bases between. The CDR3 loop spans 15 amino acids. Per germline, CDR1 SEHNR and CDR2 FQNEAQ (reference sequence). The chain carries TRBV7-9 and TRBJ1-6, with a tentative D call TRBD1 (5 bases). Sequencing was carried out using PBMCs. The receptor was derived from a woman in her 40s in good health. Some clones in this sample may be carry-over from other donors' samples. The CDR3 sequence: CASSLAGVGDSPLHF. As DNA, the CDR3 is TGTGCCAGCAGCTTAGCGGGGGTTGGGGATTCACCCCTCCACTTT.